One TCR beta chain is described in this entry. Both 60 Vbeta primers and 13 Jbeta primers went into the PCR. Here immunoSEQ multiplex PCR was the method, and the copy in TCRdb shows in-frame clones only, minus some. This sample has just under 95,000 clones, with more than 75% found just once. The length of the CDR3 is 16 residues. Germline V gene lookup returns CDR1 SGHTA and CDR2 FQGTGA. V was trimmed by 10 bases and J by 3 bases, leaving 25 bases between them. The data originate from a study of cytomegalovirus exposure and HLA in healthy donors. Study as a whole: Early released data had 65 million to 100 million unique TCRs, all coming from HLA-typed donors.

Unrecorded immune exposure was likely among donors, who were nominally healthy when sampled. Sequenced: PBMCs. The source is a human donor in good health. The V and J genes are TRBV7-3 and TRBJ2-7, with a weak D call TRBD2 (6 bases). CDR3 sequence reads: CANRNHGGQDRYEQYF. The DNA for the CDR3 is TGTGCCAACCGTAACCATGGAGGGCAGGATCGCTACGAGCAGTACTTC.